A single sample is the source of the 15 T cell receptor beta chains below, sequenced in a study of shared T cell receptors in the human thymus (dated by TCRdb to the early 2020s). Receptor amplification or capture employed the immunoSEQ multiplex PCR assay. TCRdb obtained this table from immuneACCESS and retained in-frame rearrangements with V and J assigned. These tables miss some clones; where compared with another copy, unresolved V genes account for less than half of the shortfall, and the remainder is unexplained. The table for this sample lists hundreds of thousands of clones; over 75% of them were counted only once. About 0.0094% of the sample is held by the ten biggest clonotypes. The sample was also reused in another study, on human thymus T cells.

Sequencing was performed on thymocytes. The origin of the receptors is a boy younger than two with a congenital heart defect. Donor details come from another sample of the same person, matched by shared clones.

The sample holds a few counts of this clone. The chain carries TRBV5-1 and TRBJ1-5; 8 bases match TRBD1. The CDR3 runs to 15 residues. In germline, CDR1 is SGHRS, CDR2 YFSETQ. V dropped 4 bases and J dropped 4; count of bases not matched to a gene: 7. The CDR3 spells CASSPGQDPNQPQHF. The CDR3 coding sequence is TGCGCCAGCAGCCCGGGACAGGACCCGAATCAGCCCCAGCATTTT. Full variable domain (missing parts from reference TRBV5-1 and TRBJ1-5): KAGVTQTPRYLIKTRGQQVTLSCSPISGHRSVSWYQQTPGQGLQFLFEYFSETQRNKGNFPGRFSGRQFSNSRSEMNVSTLELGDSALYLCASSPGQDPNQPQHFGDGTRLSIL.

V and J are TRBV5-1 and TRBJ1-1; D is undetermined. Looked up from germline, CDR1 is SGHRS and CDR2 is YFSETQ. The CDR3 spans 17 residues. V shed 4 bases and J shed 0 bases, with 19 bases lying between them. The CDR3, as DNA: TGCGCCAGCAGCCCCTCGCGGGGTTGTACGCTGAACACTGAAGCTTTCTTT. This gives the protein CASSPSRGCTLNTEAFF.

The gene calls are TRBV30 and TRBJ2-3, with 8 bases that match TRBD2. The CDR3 covers 14 residues. Germline CDR1 reads GTSNPN; CDR2 reads SVGIG (reference sequence). The V gene end was trimmed by 1 base and the J gene end by 5 bases; junction bases not matched to a gene: 5. The CDR3 DNA is TGTGCCTGGAGTGGGACTAGCCTTCGAGATACGCAGTATTTT. It translates to CAWSGTSLRDTQYF.

This chain links TRBV5-1 with TRBJ2-3; a weak D match, TRBD2 (6 bases). Per germline, CDR1 SGHRS and CDR2 YFSETQ. V shed 0 bases and J shed 0 bases, with 8 bases lying between them. The CDR3 is 15 residues long. In nucleotides, the CDR3 is TGCGCCAGCAGCTTGGGCGGGGAGAGCACAGATACGCAGTATTTT. This codes for CASSLGGESTDTQYF.

The chain recombines TRBV7-2 with TRBJ1-1; D is unclear. CDR3 size: 13 residues. V was trimmed by 0 bases and J by 1 base, leaving 3 bases between them. Germline V lookup: CDR1 SGHTA, CDR2 FQGNSA. The CDR3 sequence: CASSLAGNTEAFF. The CDR3 DNA is TGTGCCAGCAGCTTAGCCGGGAACACTGAAGCTTTCTTT.

The chain carries TRBV2 and TRBJ1-1; D is uncertain. The V end was cut by 5 bases, the J end by 6 bases, with 7 bases between. The CDR3 runs 11 residues. The germline CDR1 and CDR2 sequences are SNHLY and FYNNEI. The chain's CDR3 is CASSTISEAFF. In nucleotides, the CDR3 is TGTGCCAGCAGTACTATTTCTGAAGCTTTCTTT.

For the CDR3, the DNA is TGTGCCATCAGTGAGTTGAAAAACGGGAAAACCTACGAGCAGTACTTC. It specifies CAISELKNGKTYEQYF. The gene calls are TRBV10-3 and TRBJ2-7, with D possibly being TRBD2 (5 bases). Per the germline V gene, CDR1 is ENHRY and CDR2 is SYGVKD. The CDR3 runs to 16 residues. V was trimmed by 1 base and J by 2 bases, leaving 15 bases between them.

The chain links TRBV7-6 to TRBJ1-2, with 8 bases identical to TRBD1. Germline values: CDR1 SGHVS, CDR2 FNYEAQ. The CDR3 extends over 15 amino acids. After removal of 2 bases from V and 3 bases from J, the junction contained 5 bases not matched to a gene. The CDR3 DNA sequence: TGTGCCAGCAGCTTACGTCCAGGGGGCGACTATGGCTACACCTTC. Amino acids: CASSLRPGGDYGYTF.

The chain combines TRBV4-3 with TRBJ1-4; TRBD1 aligns across 9 bases. This CDR3 has 15 amino acids. V shed 1 base, J shed 8 bases, and the junction held 5 bases outside the gene matches. The germline gives CDR1 LGHNA, CDR2 YSLEER. The CDR3 DNA reads TGCGCCAGCAGCCAAGGACGGACAGGGGAAGAAAAACTGTTTTTT. Protein product: CASSQGRTGEEKLFF.

The chain uses TRBV5-5 and TRBJ1-4; tentatively, D is TRBD1 (5 bases). V was pared by 4 bases and J by 7 bases, with 17 bases between. Germline V gene data show CDR1 as SGHKS and CDR2 as YYEKEE (reference sequence). The CDR3 is made up of 15 amino acids. CDR3 nucleotides: TGTGCCAGCAGCCCCGGTGGGGGACTGGGTGAAAAACTGTTTTTT. Encoded protein: CASSPGGGLGEKLFF.

This sequence joins TRBV10-2 and TRBJ2-7; D is perhaps TRBD2 (6 bases). Germline CDR1 is WSHSY and CDR2 is SAAADI. V lost 0 bases, J lost 0 bases, and 12 bases lay in between. The CDR3 has 16 amino acids. The CDR3 region has the DNA TGCGCCAGCAGTGAGTCGGGGGGTGGAATCTCCTACGAGCAGTACTTC. Its translation: CASSESGGGISYEQYF.

This chain connects TRBV7-3 to TRBJ2-7; the match to TRBD1 covers 10 bases. J lost 0 bases, V lost 2 bases, and 13 bases had no gene match. The CDR3 covers 19 residues. Germline loops: CDR1 SGHTA, CDR2 FQGTGA. CDR3 amino acids: CASSLYRQPGQGTSYEQYF. The CDR3 DNA follows: TGTGCCAGCAGCTTATACCGCCAACCGGGACAGGGGACCTCCTACGAGCAGTACTTC.

The rearrangement joins TRBV2 to TRBJ2-2, with 7 bases identical to TRBD1. The CDR3 is made up of 14 amino acids. Trimming cost V 7 bases and J 5 bases; bases outside gene matches: 7. Germline CDR1 reads SNHLY; CDR2 reads FYNNEI. CDR3 loop: CASNHRGRTGELFF. CDR3 nucleotides: TGTGCCAGCAATCACAGGGGTAGGACCGGGGAGCTGTTTTTT.

This rearrangement joins TRBV9 to TRBJ2-1, with no clear D. This CDR3 comprises 17 residues. CDR1 and CDR2 (germline): SGDLS, YYNGEE. Trimming left V 0 bases short and J 4 bases short, with 17 bases between. For the CDR3, the DNA is TGTGCCAGCAGCGTAGGCGGCGAGAAGAGACGATACAATGAGCAGTTCTTC. It translates to CASSVGGEKRRYNEQFF.

The chain employs TRBV2 and TRBJ2-7; 7 bases are a match to TRBD2. The CDR3 spans 15 residues. CDR1 SNHLY and CDR2 FYNNEI come from the germline V gene. Losses at the gene ends were 7 bases for V and 4 bases for J; bases not matched to a gene: 13. The CDR3 is CASIPRQGGDYEQYF. CDR3 nucleotides: TGTGCCAGCATTCCCCGCCAGGGAGGGGATTACGAGCAGTACTTC. The complete variable domain, with remaining parts taken from reference TRBV2 and TRBJ2-7, reads EPEVTQTPSHQVTQMGQEVILRCVPISNHLYFYWYRQILGQKVEFLVSFYNNEISEKSEIFDDQFSVERPDGSNFTLKIRSTKLEDSAMYFCASIPRQGGDYEQYFGPGTRLTVT.